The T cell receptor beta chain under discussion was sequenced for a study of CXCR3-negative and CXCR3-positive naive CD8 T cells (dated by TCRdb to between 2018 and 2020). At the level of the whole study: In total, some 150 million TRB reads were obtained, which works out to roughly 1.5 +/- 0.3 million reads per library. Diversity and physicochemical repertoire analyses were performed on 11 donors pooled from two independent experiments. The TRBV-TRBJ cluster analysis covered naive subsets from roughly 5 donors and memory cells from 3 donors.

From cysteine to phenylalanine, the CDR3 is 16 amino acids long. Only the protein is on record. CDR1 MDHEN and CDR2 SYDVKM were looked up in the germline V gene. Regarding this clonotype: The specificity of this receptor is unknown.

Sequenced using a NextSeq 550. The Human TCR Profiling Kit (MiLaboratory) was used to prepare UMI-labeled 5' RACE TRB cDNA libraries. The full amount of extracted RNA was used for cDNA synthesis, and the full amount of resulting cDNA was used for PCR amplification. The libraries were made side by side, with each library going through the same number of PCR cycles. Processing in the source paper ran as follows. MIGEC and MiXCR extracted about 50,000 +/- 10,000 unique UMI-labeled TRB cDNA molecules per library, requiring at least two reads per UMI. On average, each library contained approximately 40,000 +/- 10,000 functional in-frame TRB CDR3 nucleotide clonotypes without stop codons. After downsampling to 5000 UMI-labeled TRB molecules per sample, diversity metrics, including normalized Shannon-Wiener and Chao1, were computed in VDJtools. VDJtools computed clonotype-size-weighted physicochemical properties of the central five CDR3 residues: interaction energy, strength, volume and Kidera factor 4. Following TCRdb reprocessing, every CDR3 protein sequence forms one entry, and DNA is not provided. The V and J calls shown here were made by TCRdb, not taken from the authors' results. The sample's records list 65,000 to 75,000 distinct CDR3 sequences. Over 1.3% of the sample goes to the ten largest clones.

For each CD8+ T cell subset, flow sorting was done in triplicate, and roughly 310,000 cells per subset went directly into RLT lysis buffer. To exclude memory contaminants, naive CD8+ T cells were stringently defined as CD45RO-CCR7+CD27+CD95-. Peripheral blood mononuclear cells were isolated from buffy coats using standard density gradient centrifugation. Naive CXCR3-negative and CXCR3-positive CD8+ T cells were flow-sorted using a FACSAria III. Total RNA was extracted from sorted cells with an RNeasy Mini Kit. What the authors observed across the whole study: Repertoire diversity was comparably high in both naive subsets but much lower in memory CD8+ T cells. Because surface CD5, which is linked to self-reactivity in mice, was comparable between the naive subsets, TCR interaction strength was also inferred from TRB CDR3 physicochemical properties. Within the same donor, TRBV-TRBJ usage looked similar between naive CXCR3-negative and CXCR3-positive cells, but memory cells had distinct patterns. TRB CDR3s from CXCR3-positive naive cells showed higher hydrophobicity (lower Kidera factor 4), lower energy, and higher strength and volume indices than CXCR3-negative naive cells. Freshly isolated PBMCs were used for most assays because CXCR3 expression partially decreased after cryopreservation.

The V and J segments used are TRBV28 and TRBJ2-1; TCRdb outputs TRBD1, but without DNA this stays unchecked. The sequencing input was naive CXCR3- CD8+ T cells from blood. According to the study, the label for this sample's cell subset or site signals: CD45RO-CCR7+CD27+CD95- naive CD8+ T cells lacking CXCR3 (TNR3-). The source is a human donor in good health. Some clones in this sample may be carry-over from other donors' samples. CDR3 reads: CASSLFRGPAYNEQFF.